The next 28 T cell receptor beta chains were all read from a single sample in a study of blood T cell repertoires in COVID-19. Sequencing used immunoSEQ multiplex PCR; TCRdb keeps in-frame clones, though not all of them. The sample consists of approximately 300,000 clones, almost 90% of them appearing once. Sequencing was performed on peripheral blood. The source is a woman in her 30s with COVID-19, enrolled during active disease.

V is TRBV5-1 and J is TRBJ1-6, with 7 bases fitting TRBD1. The CDR3 extends over 16 amino acids. Germline V CDR1 and CDR2: SGHRS, YFSETQ. The V and J ends lost 5 bases and 8 bases, in that order; junction bases with no gene match: 13. CDR3 loop: CASRTTHRGIDSPLHF. CDR3 DNA sequence: TGCGCCAGCAGGACCACACACAGGGGAATTGATTCACCCCTCCACTTT.

The V gene is TRBV2, the J gene TRBJ1-1; D is unresolved. CDR3 size: 14 residues. Trimming removed 2 bases from V and 0 bases from J, with 7 bases in between. Looked up from germline, CDR1 is SNHLY and CDR2 is FYNNEI. DNA of the CDR3: TGTGCCAGCAGTGAAAGACTACTGAACACTGAAGCTTTCTTT. Translating gives CASSERLLNTEAFF.

This rearrangement joins TRBV19 to TRBJ1-1; D remains unclear. Germline V gene lookup returns CDR1 LNHDA and CDR2 SQIVND (reference sequence). The CDR3 has 12 amino acids. Trimming pared 7 bases from V and 4 bases from J, leaving 10 bases between. The CDR3 region is CASTSAFTEAFF. The DNA for the CDR3 is TGTGCCAGTACCTCCGCGTTCACTGAAGCTTTCTTT. The complete variable domain, with remaining parts taken from reference TRBV19 and TRBJ1-1, reads DGGITQSPKYLFRKEGQNVTLSCEQNLNHDAMYWYRQDPGQGLRLIYYSQIVNDFQKGDIAEGYSVSREKKESFPLTVTSAQKNPTAFYLCASTSAFTEAFFGQGTRLTVV.

The V gene is TRBV28, the J gene TRBJ1-3; TRBD1 agrees at 7 bases. CDR1 and CDR2 from the germline V gene are MDHEN and SYDVKM. The CDR3 has 14 amino acids. Germline trimming cut 5 bases from V and 7 bases from J; bases unmatched to any gene: 8. The CDR3 DNA reads as TGTGCCAGCAGTGGGCCGGGACAGTACAACACCATATATTTT. It is translated as CASSGPGQYNTIYF.

The chain combines TRBV7-6 with TRBJ1-1; unclear D gene. This CDR3 spans 14 amino acids. V gave up 4 bases and J gave up 3 bases, with 12 bases separating them. Germline V gene lookup returns CDR1 SGHVS and CDR2 FNYEAQ. Here the CDR3 DNA reads TGTGCCAGCAGCTCCCTCACGGGGTACACTGAAGCTTTCTTT. Its protein is CASSSLTGYTEAFF.

The table lists this clone with a count of one. The chain carries TRBV19 and TRBJ2-7; 9 bases are a match to TRBD1. CDR1 and CDR2 (germline): LNHDA, SQIVND (reference sequence). V dropped 5 bases and J dropped 3; count of bases not matched to a gene: 8. This CDR3 spans 15 amino acids. The CDR3 is CASSFRRTGDYEQYF. CDR3 coding DNA: TGTGCCAGTAGTTTCAGACGGACAGGGGACTACGAGCAGTACTTC.

Only one count was recorded for this clone. The rearrangement links TRBV4-2 to TRBJ2-1; 7 nucleotides line up with TRBD2. This CDR3 has 15 amino acids. Germline-derived CDR1 and CDR2 are LGHNA and YNFKEQ. V trimming: 1 base; J trimming: 4 bases; junction bases outside the gene matches: 4. CDR3 protein: CASSQGSSGYNEQFF. DNA of the CDR3: TGTGCCAGCAGCCAAGGGAGTAGCGGGTACAATGAGCAGTTCTTC.

A word on this clone: Other nucleotide sequences from this sample produce the same CDR3. The chain combines TRBV7-2 with TRBJ2-2; D might be TRBD1 (6 bases). CDR1 and CDR2 from the germline V gene are SGHTA and FQGNSA. This CDR3 spans 14 amino acids. Trimming stripped 4 bases from V and 11 bases from J, with 17 bases between. The CDR3: CASSSTTGSGELFF. CDR3 coding DNA: TGTGCCAGCAGCTCAACCACAGGGTCGGGAGAGCTGTTTTTT.

Comment on this clone: One end of the junction fails to match germline, which may point to a read error. This sequence joins TRBV7-7 and TRBJ2-1; 14 positions agree with TRBD2. This CDR3 region has 15 residues. Germline V gene sequence: CDR1 SSHAT, CDR2 FNYEAQ (reference sequence). The CDR3: CASSLQGLAGDEQFF. The DNA of the CDR3 is TGTGCTAGCAGCTTACAGGGACTAGCGGGAGATGAGCAGTTCTTC.

The V and J genes are TRBV27 and TRBJ1-5; 8 bases fit TRBD1. The CDR3 has 15 amino acids. V lost 3 bases to trimming and J lost 6 bases; unmatched junction nucleotides: 7. Germline V CDR1 and CDR2: MNHEY, SMNVEV (reference sequence). The CDR3 loop reads CASSFGQGLSQPQHF. The CDR3 DNA is TGTGCCAGCAGTTTCGGACAGGGACTAAGTCAGCCCCAGCATTTT.

V usage is TRBV9 and J usage is TRBJ2-3; maybe TRBD2 (6 bases). The CDR3 contains 15 residues. V gave up 2 bases and J gave up 5 bases, with 15 bases separating them. Germline V gene lookup returns CDR1 SGDLS and CDR2 YYNGEE. CDR3 nucleotides: TGTGCCAGCAGCGTGGAGGGGTCCCCGGGAGATACGCAGTATTTT. Protein: CASSVEGSPGDTQYF.

The CDR3 is CASSLLPTSGPYEQYF. The CDR3 DNA reads as TGCGCCAGCAGCTTGTTGCCGACTAGCGGACCCTACGAGCAGTACTTC. The V call is TRBV5-1, the J call TRBJ2-7; 9 positions match TRBD2. The germline CDR1 and CDR2 sequences are SGHRS and YFSETQ. The length of the CDR3 is 16 residues. The V and J ends lost 1 base and 2 bases, in that order; junction bases with no gene match: 7.

The chain is built from TRBV3-1 (or the pseudogene TRBV3-2) and TRBJ1-6; TRBD1 aligns across 7 bases. Germline loops: CDR1 LGHDT, CDR2 YNNKEL (reference sequence). CDR3 length: 14 residues. The trim removed 0 bases at V and 9 bases at J, leaving 2 bases unmatched. The CDR3 DNA sequence: TGTGCCAGCAGCCAAGAAGGGGGCACTTCACCCCTCCACTTT. Its translation is CASSQEGGTSPLHF.

The J gene is TRBJ1-5, the V gene TRBV3-1 (or the pseudogene TRBV3-2), with TRBD1 identical over 9 bases. The CDR3 extends over 15 amino acids. V gave up 1 base and J gave up 4 bases; unmatched junction bases: 2. Germline-derived CDR1 and CDR2 are LGHDT and YNNKEL (reference sequence). The chain's CDR3 is CASSQAGTGNQPQHF. CDR3 nucleotide sequence: TGTGCCAGCAGCCAAGCCGGGACAGGGAATCAGCCCCAGCATTTT.

V is TRBV29-1 and J is TRBJ2-7; a weak D match, TRBD1 (6 bases). Germline CDR1 SQVTM, CDR2 ANQGSEA. The CDR3 is 13 residues long. Trimming pared 4 bases from V and 7 bases from J, leaving 17 bases between. CDR3 DNA sequence: TGCAGCGTTGGGTTGCAGGGGATAAAGGAGCAGTACTTC. Translation: CSVGLQGIKEQYF.

This clone was detected only once. This chain joins TRBV6-6 and TRBJ2-3, with 14 bases lining up with TRBD2. The CDR3 has 15 residues. The trim removed 6 bases at V and 6 bases at J, leaving 5 bases unmatched. Looked up from germline, CDR1 is MNHNY and CDR2 is SVGAGI (reference sequence). This CDR3 reads CASRRLAGGPDTQYF. The CDR3 region has the DNA TGTGCCAGCAGACGACTAGCGGGAGGGCCGGATACGCAGTATTTT.

The chain recombines TRBV19 with TRBJ1-1; D gene ambiguous. Germline V gene lookup returns CDR1 LNHDA and CDR2 SQIVND (reference sequence). The CDR3 is made up of 16 amino acids. V lost 1 base, J lost 5 bases, and 17 bases lay in between. CDR3 bases: TGTGCCAGTAGTATAGCCTCGGGAGGGTATCGGACTGAAGCTTTCTTT. Translation: CASSIASGGYRTEAFF.

The J gene is TRBJ2-1, the V gene TRBV24-1, with TRBD2 as a possible D gene (5 bases). The CDR3 sequence is 15 residues long. The germline V gene has CDR1 KGHDR and CDR2 SFDVKD. V dropped 2 bases and J dropped 7 bases, with 14 bases sitting between them. The chain's CDR3 is CATSDSDWRWNEQFF. As DNA, the CDR3 is TGTGCCACCAGTGATTCGGACTGGAGGTGGAATGAGCAGTTCTTC.

V and J are TRBV15 and TRBJ1-6; tentatively, D is TRBD1 (6 bases). The germline V gene encodes CDR1 LNHNV and CDR2 YYDKDF (reference sequence). V lost 0 bases and J lost 8, with 11 bases in between. This CDR3 is built from 15 residues. CDR3 in DNA: TGTGCCACCAGCAGAGAGGGGCAGGGGCATTCACCCCTCCACTTT. Translating gives CATSREGQGHSPLHF.

Notes on this clone: Other DNA sequences within the sample encode an identical CDR3. The CDR3 nucleotides are TGTGCCAGCAGTAGGACAGACTCTGGAAACACCATATATTTT. Residues: CASSRTDSGNTIYF. The rearrangement links TRBV6-5 to TRBJ1-3; possible D gene TRBD1, 6 bases. The CDR3 contains 14 residues. The germline V gene encodes CDR1 MNHEY and CDR2 SVGAGI. V gave up 5 bases and J gave up 0 bases, with 8 bases separating them.

V gene TRBV7-9 combines with J gene TRBJ2-5, with 8 bases fitting TRBD1. Germline trimming cut 2 bases from V and 1 base from J; bases unmatched to any gene: 3. The CDR3 covers 15 residues. Germline CDR1 SEHNR, CDR2 FQNEAQ (reference sequence). The CDR3, as DNA: TGTGCCAGCAGCTTACTCAGGGGGCCCCAAGAGACCCAGTACTTC. Its translation: CASSLLRGPQETQYF. Complete variable domain (other parts from reference TRBV7-9 and TRBJ2-5): DTGVSQNPRHKITKRGQNVTFRCDPISEHNRLYWYRQTLGQGPEFLTYFQNEAQLEKSRLLSDRFSAERPKGSFSTLEIQRTEQGDSAMYLCASSLLRGPQETQYFGPGTRLLVL.

This clone appeared a few times. The rearrangement uses TRBV18 and TRBJ1-1, with TRBD1 matching over 7 bases. CDR1 and CDR2 (germline): KGHSH, LQKENI. This CDR3 comprises 18 residues. V dropped 0 bases and J dropped 4; count of bases not matched to a gene: 14. This CDR3 is CASSPPEGAVQSSTEAFF. Written as DNA, the CDR3 is TGTGCCAGCTCACCACCGGAGGGGGCGGTGCAGTCAAGCACTGAAGCTTTCTTT.

V gene TRBV28 combines with J gene TRBJ2-4; maybe TRBD1 (6 bases). With 1 base removed from V and 1 base from J, the gap between germline ends came to 14 bases. In germline, CDR1 is MDHEN, CDR2 SYDVKM. The CDR3 runs 17 residues. The CDR3 protein is CASSLSAAGEAKNIQYF. CDR3 bases: TGTGCCAGCAGTTTATCGGCGGCAGGGGAGGCCAAAAACATTCAGTACTTC. Filled out from reference TRBV28 and TRBJ2-4, the complete variable domain reads DVKVTQSSRYLVKRTGEKVFLECVQDMDHENMFWYRQDPGLGLRLIYFSYDVKMKEKGDIPEGYSVSREKKERFSLILESASTNQTSMYLCASSLSAAGEAKNIQYFGAGTRLSVL.

V is TRBV25-1 and J is TRBJ2-7, with 9 bases identical to TRBD2. Germline trimming cut 7 bases from V and 2 bases from J; bases unmatched to any gene: 9. The CDR3 runs 15 residues. Per the germline V gene, CDR1 is MGHDK and CDR2 is SYGVNS. CDR3 in DNA: TGTGCCAGCACTAAAACAGCGGGAGGAACCTACGAGCAGTACTTC. Encoded protein: CASTKTAGGTYEQYF.

As to this clone: Germline is not matched at one junction end, which may reflect a read error. V and J are TRBV9 and TRBJ2-2; the D gene is possibly TRBD1 (6 bases). CDR3 size: 14 residues. Looked up from germline, CDR1 is SGDLS and CDR2 is YYNGEE. CDR3 sequence (DNA): TGTGCCAGCAGCGTTAGGGGGAACCCCGGGGAGCTGTTTTTT. This encodes CASSVRGNPGELFF.

The rearrangement joins TRBV6-6 to TRBJ2-3, with D possibly TRBD1 on 6 matching bases. CDR1 MNHNY and CDR2 SVGAGI come from the germline V gene (reference sequence). Trimming shortened V by 4 bases and J by 7 bases, and 18 bases separated the two germline ends. The CDR3 has 15 residues. The CDR3 protein is CASSLDRGSIYTQYF. CDR3 in DNA: TGTGCCAGCAGTTTGGACAGAGGGTCAATCTATACGCAGTATTTT.

Remarks on this clone: This specimen includes other DNA sequences encoding the same CDR3. The V and J genes are TRBV5-1 and TRBJ2-3, with 8 bases lining up with TRBD1. Germline-derived CDR1 and CDR2 are SGHRS and YFSETQ. Losses at the gene ends were 0 bases for V and 1 base for J; bases not matched to a gene: 1. The CDR3 loop spans 15 amino acids. DNA for the CDR3: TGCGCCAGCAGCTTGGGGGGACAGGGCACAGATACGCAGTATTTT. Translation gives CASSLGGQGTDTQYF.

The chain combines TRBV6-5 with TRBJ1-1, with TRBD1 matching over 7 bases. The CDR3 totals 15 residues. Trimming at V came to 5 bases and at J to 0 bases, leaving 6 bases not matched to a gene. The germline CDR1 and CDR2 sequences are MNHEY and SVGAGI. CDR3 residues: CASSRQGAMNTEAFF. The CDR3 DNA reads as TGTGCCAGCAGTAGACAGGGAGCCATGAACACTGAAGCTTTCTTT.